What follows are 19 T cell receptor beta chains derived from one specimen sequenced in a study of shared clonotypes between healthy human individuals. This table comes from immunoSEQ multiplex PCR, and its TCRdb copy is limited to in-frame clones, with some not included. The sample holds under 1,100,000 clones, around four fifths seen once. The sequenced material came from memory CD4+ T cells sorted from blood. The subset: CD45RA-negative fraction. These receptors were taken from a young man in good health.

The V gene is TRBV18, the J gene TRBJ2-5; 8 nucleotides match TRBD2. The J call could be wrong; TRBJ2-7 is a better fit for the DNA end. This CDR3 region has 15 residues. Germline V lookup: CDR1 KGHSH, CDR2 LQKENI. The CDR3 nucleotides are TGTGCCAGCTCACCTGGACTAGCTGAATCCTACGAGCAGTACTTC. Its translation is CASSPGLAESYEQYF.

This clone showed up just once. The chain combines TRBV18 with TRBJ2-7, with 9 bases identical to TRBD1. Germline V gene sequence: CDR1 KGHSH, CDR2 LQKENI. The V and J ends lost 2 bases and 2 bases, in that order; junction bases with no gene match: 4. This CDR3 region has 15 residues. The CDR3 loop reads CASSPRGTGPYEQYF. The CDR3 DNA follows: TGTGCCAGCTCACCAAGAGGGACAGGGCCCTACGAGCAGTACTTC.

The chain joins TRBV6-1 to TRBJ2-7; TRBD1 aligns across 7 bases. CDR3 length: 11 residues. V dropped 7 bases and J dropped 5; count of bases not matched to a gene: 2. From germline, CDR1 is MNHNS and CDR2 SASEGT. The CDR3 nucleotides read TGTGCCAGCAAAGACAGGGACGAGCAGTACTTC. As protein: CASKDRDEQYF.

Points on this clone: A clone one base away is much larger, so this may be a read error. Within the sample, other DNA sequences also encode this same CDR3. V is TRBV6-5 and J is TRBJ1-4; possible D gene TRBD1, 6 bases. CDR3 size: 14 residues. Germline loops: CDR1 MNHEY, CDR2 SVGAGI. CDR3 sequence (DNA): TGTGCCAGCAGCGTCGGACAGCTGAATGAGAAACTGTTTTTT. It yields the protein CASSVGQLNEKLFF.

The gene calls are TRBV28 and TRBJ1-2; possibly TRBD1 for D (5 bases). The CDR3 loop spans 17 amino acids. In germline, CDR1 is MDHEN, CDR2 SYDVKM. V lost 5 bases to trimming and J lost 4 bases, with 23 bases between them. CDR3 residues: CASSATASGNQGYGYTF. In nucleotides, the CDR3 is TGTGCCAGCAGTGCGACCGCTTCAGGGAATCAGGGCTATGGCTACACCTTC.

Notes on this clone: A far more abundant clone sits one base away, making this likely a read error. The gene calls are TRBV25-1 and TRBJ1-2, with TRBD1 as a possible D gene (5 bases). The CDR3 is 13 amino acids. Germline lookup yields CDR1 MGHDK and CDR2 SYGVNS. Trimming cost V 6 bases and J 3 bases, with 11 bases left between them. CDR3 nucleotides: TGTGCCAGCAGAGAGGGAGGGGACTATGGCTACACCTTC. It specifies CASREGGDYGYTF.

This clone occurred once. This sequence joins TRBV4-1 and TRBJ1-1, with TRBD1 matching 8 bases. J was trimmed by 4 bases and V by 5 bases; bases with no gene match: 12. The germline V gene has CDR1 MGHRA and CDR2 YSYEKL. The CDR3 spans 16 residues. The CDR3 bases are TGCGCCAGCAGCGATTTCTCCCGGGACAGGAGCACTGAAGCTTTCTTT. This codes for CASSDFSRDRSTEAFF.

The rearrangement links TRBV2 to TRBJ2-6, with D unclear. The CDR3 is 16 amino acids. Trimming shortened V by 10 bases and J by 0 bases, and 16 bases separated the two germline ends. CDR1 is SNHLY and CDR2 is FYNNEI in the germline V gene. DNA of the CDR3: TGTGCCATCCTCCTGACTGAAGGCTCTGGGGCCAACGTCCTGACTTTC. Translation gives CAILLTEGSGANVLTF.

As regards this clone: The sample holds other DNA sequences that translate to the same CDR3. This chain connects TRBV18 to TRBJ1-1; a weak D match, TRBD1 (5 bases). The CDR3 extends over 14 amino acids. The germline V gene has CDR1 KGHSH and CDR2 LQKENI. Trimming left V 4 bases short and J 0 bases short, with 9 bases between. This CDR3 reads CASSLDRVNTEAFF. The CDR3 nucleotides are TGTGCCAGCTCACTTGACAGAGTGAACACTGAAGCTTTCTTT.

Of note for this clone: Other DNA sequences of this sample code for an identical CDR3. J is TRBJ1-2 and V is TRBV5-1, with TRBD1 as a possible D gene (5 bases). The CDR3 covers 13 residues. Germline assignment: CDR1 SGHRS and CDR2 YFSETQ. Trimming removed 4 bases at V and 5 bases at J, with 12 bases between. The CDR3 loop is CASSPPGVYGYTF. The DNA of the CDR3 is TGCGCCAGCAGCCCCCCGGGGGTGTATGGCTACACCTTC.

The chain couples TRBV5-8 to TRBJ2-5; the D gene is possibly TRBD1 (6 bases). Looked up from germline, CDR1 is SGHTS and CDR2 is YDEGEE. The ends were cut back, 2 bases at V and 2 bases at J, with 13 bases in the middle. The CDR3 extends over 15 amino acids. The chain's CDR3 is CASSFQRTDQETQYF. CDR3 nucleotide sequence: TGTGCCAGCAGCTTCCAGAGGACAGATCAAGAGACCCAGTACTTC. Drawing the rest from reference TRBV5-8 and TRBJ2-5, the complete variable domain is EAGVTQSPTHLIKTRGQQATLRCSPISGHTSVYWYQQALGLGLQFLLWYDEGEERNRGNFPPRFSGRQFPNYSSELNVNALELEDSALYLCASSFQRTDQETQYFGPGTRLLVL.

The chain recombines TRBV2 with TRBJ2-5; perhaps D is TRBD1 or TRBD2 (5 bases each). Germline V CDR1 and CDR2: SNHLY, FYNNEI. There are 13 residues in the CDR3. V gave up 8 bases and J gave up 5 bases, with 15 bases separating them. This CDR3 is CASLRARGETQYF. The DNA of the CDR3 is TGTGCCAGCCTCAGGGCACGAGGGGAGACCCAGTACTTC.

This clone was detected only a few times. This specimen includes other DNA sequences encoding the same CDR3. This rearrangement joins TRBV28 to TRBJ1-3, with D uncertain. CDR3 length: 14 residues. V was shortened by 3 bases and J by 1 base, with 7 bases between the two germline ends. In germline, CDR1 is MDHEN, CDR2 SYDVKM. The CDR3 DNA follows: TGTGCCAGCAGTTTGACCCAATCTGGAAACACCATATATTTT. Translated: CASSLTQSGNTIYF.

This clone was detected only a few times. The chain is built from TRBV19 and TRBJ1-1, with unresolved D. This CDR3 is built from 12 residues. Germline lookup yields CDR1 LNHDA and CDR2 SQIVND (reference sequence). Trimming pared 6 bases from V and 1 base from J, leaving 6 bases between. CDR3 amino acids: CASRNRNTEAFF. The CDR3 bases are TGTGCCAGTAGGAACAGGAACACTGAAGCTTTCTTT. The full variable domain, with the rest looked up from reference TRBV19 and TRBJ1-1, is DGGITQSPKYLFRKEGQNVTLSCEQNLNHDAMYWYRQDPGQGLRLIYYSQIVNDFQKGDIAEGYSVSREKKESFPLTVTSAQKNPTAFYLCASRNRNTEAFFGQGTRLTVV.

On this clone itself: A much larger clone differs from this one at a single base, so this may be a read error. Other DNA sequences within the sample encode an identical CDR3. CDR3 nucleotides: TGCGCCAGCAGCTGGGGACAGGGATACAATGAGCAGTTCTTC. Protein sequence: CASSWGQGYNEQFF. The genes are TRBV5-1 and TRBJ2-1, with TRBD1 matching over 9 bases. Trimming took 3 bases from V and 4 from J; bases not matched to a gene: 2. This CDR3 is built from 14 residues. The germline V gene has CDR1 SGHRS and CDR2 YFSETQ.

This clone was counted ten times or more. This chain uses TRBV9 with TRBJ2-2, with 7 nucleotides matching TRBD2. Per germline, CDR1 SGDLS and CDR2 YYNGEE. Unmatched junction bases numbered 9, after V lost 0 bases and J lost 7 bases. This CDR3 comprises 16 residues. The CDR3 protein is CASSVDPSPSGGELFF. CDR3 coding DNA: TGTGCCAGCAGCGTAGACCCGTCGCCTAGCGGCGGGGAGCTGTTTTTT.

V and J are TRBV6-1 and TRBJ1-2, with D possibly TRBD1 on 6 matching bases. The CDR3 covers 13 residues. Germline-derived CDR1 and CDR2 are MNHNS and SASEGT. V was shortened by 3 bases and J by 4 bases, with 9 bases between the two germline ends. The DNA of the CDR3 is TGTGCCAGCAGTGAGGGGGCCTTCTATGGCTACACCTTC. Encoded protein: CASSEGAFYGYTF.

Details on this clone: The same CDR3 arises from other DNA sequences in this sample as well. The chain uses TRBV18 and TRBJ1-6, with D unresolved. Per the germline V gene, CDR1 is KGHSH and CDR2 is LQKENI. Between the trimmed V and J ends, which lost 0 bases and 5 bases, there was a span of 5 bases. This CDR3 contains 14 residues. The CDR3 sequence is CASSPPGDNSPLHF. CDR3 bases: TGTGCCAGCTCACCACCTGGAGATAATTCACCCCTCCACTTT.

This clone came up once. Within the sample, other DNA sequences also encode this same CDR3. The V call is TRBV30, the J call TRBJ2-2, with D possibly matching TRBD2 (5 bases). The V gene's germline CDR1 is GTSNPN and CDR2 SVGIG (reference sequence). Trimming took 3 bases from V and 1 from J, leaving 9 bases between them. The CDR3 extends over 14 amino acids. The CDR3 region is CAWSPGLNTGELFF. The CDR3 nucleotides read TGTGCCTGGAGCCCCGGACTGAACACCGGGGAGCTGTTTTTT.